This is a list of T cell receptor beta chains from one sample in a study of beta chain features in type 1 diabetes. The data were produced by immunoSEQ multiplex PCR, yet TCRdb's version contains in-frame clones alone and is incomplete. The sample lists 140,000 to 150,000 clones; roughly an eighth were seen once. Sequencing used central memory CD4+ T cells from blood. These receptors originate from a man aged 18 to 30 with type 1 diabetes. CDR3s include the opening cysteine and the closing phenylalanine or tryptophan. D genes are given only for firm matches. Expanded clones get a size class; other rows say once, few or many, or leave the size out.

d_call: .
clone_size: .
j_call: TRBJ2-1
v_call: TRBV6-1
cdr3_aa: CASSETGYNEQFF
cdr3_nt: TGTGCCAGCAGTGAGACGGGCTACAATGAGCAGTTCTTC

d_call: .
clone_size: few
j_call: TRBJ1-5
v_call: TRBV23-1
cdr3_aa: CASSRWEPQHF
cdr3_nt: TGCGCCAGCAGTCGGTGGGAGCCCCAGCATTTT

d_call: .
clone_size: few
j_call: TRBJ1-5
v_call: TRBV30
cdr3_aa: CAWSVLGDQPQHF
cdr3_nt: TGTGCCTGGAGTGTACTGGGGGACCAGCCCCAGCATTTT

d_call: TRBD1
clone_size: few
j_call: TRBJ1-2
v_call: TRBV28
cdr3_aa: CASRARGSYTF
cdr3_nt: TGTGCCAGCAGAGCCAGGGGGAGCTACACCTTC

d_call: TRBD2
clone_size: many
j_call: TRBJ2-3
v_call: TRBV5-4
cdr3_aa: CASSQSGTSGEGDTQYF
cdr3_nt: TGTGCCAGCAGCCAAAGTGGGACTAGCGGGGAGGGAGATACGCAGTATTTT

d_call: TRBD1
clone_size: few
j_call: TRBJ2-5
v_call: TRBV30
cdr3_aa: CAWGRDRDSGQYF
cdr3_nt: TGTGCCTGGGGCCGGGACAGGGATTCAGGGCAGTACTTC

d_call: TRBD1
clone_size: few
j_call: TRBJ2-1
v_call: TRBV6-6
cdr3_aa: CASRPTGGNNEQFF
cdr3_nt: TGTGCCAGCAGGCCCACAGGGGGCAACAATGAGCAGTTCTTC

d_call: TRBD1
clone_size: .
j_call: TRBJ2-5
v_call: TRBV28
cdr3_aa: CASSSDRGQWETQYF
cdr3_nt: TGTGCCAGCAGCTCCGACAGGGGGCAATGGGAGACCCAGTACTTC

d_call: TRBD2
clone_size: few
j_call: TRBJ2-5
v_call: TRBV28
cdr3_aa: CASSAPGSGGPGTQYF
cdr3_nt: TGTGCCAGCAGTGCCCCAGGTAGCGGGGGTCCCGGGACCCAGTACTTC

d_call: TRBD1
clone_size: few
j_call: TRBJ2-7
v_call: TRBV29-1
cdr3_aa: CSVETTGVEQYF
cdr3_nt: TGCAGCGTTGAAACGACAGGGGTTGAGCAGTACTTC

d_call: .
clone_size: .
j_call: TRBJ2-3
v_call: TRBV6-1
cdr3_aa: CASSDGRGSADTQYF
cdr3_nt: TGTGCCAGCAGTGATGGGAGGGGGTCGGCAGATACGCAGTATTTT

d_call: .
clone_size: few
j_call: TRBJ1-4
v_call: TRBV29-1
cdr3_aa: CSPRAGTMGEKLFF
cdr3_nt: TGCAGCCCACGCGCCGGGACAATGGGTGAAAAACTGTTTTTT

d_call: TRBD1
clone_size: few
j_call: TRBJ1-1
v_call: TRBV6-5
cdr3_aa: CASSPGTGTTEAFF
cdr3_nt: TGTGCCAGCAGCCCCGGGACAGGGACCACTGAAGCTTTCTTT

d_call: .
clone_size: .
j_call: TRBJ2-6
v_call: TRBV6-1
cdr3_aa: CASSDWFSGANVLTF
cdr3_nt: TGTGCCAGCAGTGACTGGTTCTCTGGGGCCAACGTCCTGACTTTC

d_call: TRBD2
clone_size: few
j_call: TRBJ2-5
v_call: TRBV30
cdr3_aa: CAWSVRSTGGGVEETQYF
cdr3_nt: TGTGCCTGGAGTGTACGGAGCACTGGCGGGGGAGTCGAAGAGACCCAGTACTTC